This T cell receptor (beta chain) was sequenced in a study of cytomegalovirus exposure and HLA in healthy donors. Overall study findings and caveats: The dataset shows that most TCR sequences were rare, while some public TCRs occurred in many donors.

In the case of this clone: The antigen is unknown.

PCR primers comprised 60 Vbeta and 13 Jbeta primers. Using immunoSEQ multiplex PCR, the repertoire was profiled, and TCRdb retains in-frame clones only, with some absent. The sample shows around 94,000 clones, around 78% of them seen only once. Specimen: PBMCs. The clonotype was recovered from a male donor in good health and CMV-seropositive.

For the CDR3, the DNA is TGTGCCAGCAACGAAGGAGACAGGGACAGGTGGGATACGCAGTATTTT. Translated: CASNEGDRDRWDTQYF. The rearrangement joins TRBV5-6 to TRBJ2-3, with 8 bases identical to TRBD1. Germline V CDR1 and CDR2: SGHDT, YYEEEE. This CDR3 spans 16 amino acids. The trim removed 6 bases at V and 6 bases at J, leaving 15 bases unmatched.